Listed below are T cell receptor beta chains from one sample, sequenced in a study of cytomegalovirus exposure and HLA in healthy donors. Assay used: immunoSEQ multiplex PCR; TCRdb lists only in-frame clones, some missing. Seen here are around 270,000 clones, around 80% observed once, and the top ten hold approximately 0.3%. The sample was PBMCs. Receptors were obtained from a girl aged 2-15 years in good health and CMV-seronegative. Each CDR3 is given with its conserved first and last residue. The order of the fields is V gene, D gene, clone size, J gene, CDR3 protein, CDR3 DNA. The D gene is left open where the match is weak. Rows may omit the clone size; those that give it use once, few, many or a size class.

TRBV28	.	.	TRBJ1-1	CASSLGGITEAFF	TGTGCCAGCAGTTTGGGGGGGATTACTGAAGCTTTCTTT
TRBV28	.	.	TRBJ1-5	CASSPGTRGSNQPQHF	TGTGCCAGCAGCCCAGGGACAAGGGGGAGCAATCAGCCCCAGCATTTT
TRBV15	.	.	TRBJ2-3	CATSRDYTVADTQYF	TGTGCCACCAGCAGGGACTATACGGTGGCAGATACGCAGTATTTT
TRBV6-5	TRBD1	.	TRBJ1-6	CASSYRGTGLNSPLHF	TGTGCCAGCAGTTACCGGGGGACAGGCCTTAATTCACCCCTCCACTTT
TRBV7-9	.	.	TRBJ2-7	CASSLNGADYEQYF	TGTGCCAGCAGCTTAAACGGAGCAGACTACGAGCAGTACTTC
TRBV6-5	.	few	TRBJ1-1	CASRYRAGALNTEAFF	TGTGCCAGCAGGTACAGGGCAGGGGCCTTGAACACTGAAGCTTTCTTT
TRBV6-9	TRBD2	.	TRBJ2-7	CASSYSGSHYEQYF	TGTGCCAGCAGTTATAGCGGGAGCCATTACGAGCAGTACTTC
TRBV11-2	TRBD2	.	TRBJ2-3	CASSLAASGTADTQYF	TGTGCCAGCAGCTTAGCGGCTAGCGGGACAGCAGATACGCAGTATTTT
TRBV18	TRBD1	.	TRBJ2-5	CASSPQGAETQYF	TGTGCCAGCTCACCACAGGGGGCAGAGACCCAGTACTTC
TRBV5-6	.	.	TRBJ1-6	CASSFGRGGNSPLHF	TGTGCCAGCAGCTTCGGGAGGGGTGGAAATTCACCCCTCCACTTT
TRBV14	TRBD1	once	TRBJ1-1	CASSATGGTEAFF	TGTGCCAGCAGCGCAACAGGGGGAACTGAAGCTTTCTTT
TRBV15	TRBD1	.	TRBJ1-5	CATSRVRQGDQPQHF	TGTGCCACCAGCAGAGTCCGACAGGGAGATCAGCCCCAGCATTTT
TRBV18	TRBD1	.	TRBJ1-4	CASSPRQGKGEKLFF	TGTGCCAGCTCACCCAGACAGGGGAAGGGTGAAAAACTGTTTTTT
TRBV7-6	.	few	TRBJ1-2	CASSLAEISYGYTF	TGTGCCAGCAGCTTAGCGGAGATTTCCTATGGCTACACCTTC
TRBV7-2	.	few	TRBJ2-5	CASSLDWGEETQYF	TGTGCCAGCAGCTTAGACTGGGGGGAGGAGACCCAGTACTTC
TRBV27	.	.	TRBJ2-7	CASGGVGQVNYEQYF	TGTGCCAGCGGGGGGGTGGGACAGGTTAACTACGAGCAGTACTTC
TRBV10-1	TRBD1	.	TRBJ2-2	CASSESTGWELFF	TGCGCCAGCAGTGAGTCGACAGGGTGGGAGCTGTTTTTT
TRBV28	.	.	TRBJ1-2	CASSFPGQNGYTF	TGTGCCAGCAGTTTTCCGGGTCAAAATGGCTACACCTTC
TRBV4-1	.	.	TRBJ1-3	CASSQDSYGQSFFSGNTIYF	TGCGCCAGCAGCCAAGATAGTTACGGACAGTCTTTTTTCTCTGGAAACACCATATATTTT
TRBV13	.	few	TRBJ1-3	CASSLGRQGNTIYF	TGTGCCAGCAGCTTAGGACGACAGGGAAACACCATATATTTT
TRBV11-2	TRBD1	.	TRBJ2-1	CASSSDRGHEQFF	TGTGCCAGCAGTTCTGACAGGGGCCATGAGCAGTTCTTC
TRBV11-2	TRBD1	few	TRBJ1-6	CASSFRTGSNSPLHF	TGTGCCAGCAGCTTCAGGACAGGGAGTAATTCACCCCTCCACTTT
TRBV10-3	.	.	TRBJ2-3	CAISPGGTDTQYF	TGTGCCATCAGTCCGGGTGGTACAGATACGCAGTATTTT
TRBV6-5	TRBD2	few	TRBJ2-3	CASSLYSGGAYTQYF	TGTGCCAGCAGTCTCTATAGCGGGGGGGCGTATACGCAGTATTTT
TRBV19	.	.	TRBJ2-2	CASRSSRFGGRELFF	TGTGCCAGTAGGTCCTCCCGGTTCGGCGGCCGGGAGCTGTTTTTT
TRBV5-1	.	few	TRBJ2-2	CASSLQNTGELFF	TGCGCCAGCAGCTTGCAGAACACCGGGGAGCTGTTTTTT
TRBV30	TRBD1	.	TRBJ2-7	CAWDRDSYEQYF	TGTGCCTGGGACCGGGACAGCTACGAGCAGTACTTC
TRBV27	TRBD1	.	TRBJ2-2	CASRGQGASNTGELFF	TGTGCCAGCAGGGGACAGGGGGCCTCGAACACCGGGGAGCTGTTTTTT
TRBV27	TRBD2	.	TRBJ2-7	CASSPGGGLLYEQYF	TGTGCCAGCAGTCCCGGGGGGGGCTTACTCTACGAGCAGTACTTC
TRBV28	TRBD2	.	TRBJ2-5	CASSFLLLAGAQETQYF	TGTGCCAGCAGTTTCCTTCTACTAGCGGGGGCACAAGAGACCCAGTACTTC
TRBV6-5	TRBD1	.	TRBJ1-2	CASSRDRESYGYTF	TGTGCCAGCAGTAGGGACAGGGAGTCCTATGGCTACACCTTC
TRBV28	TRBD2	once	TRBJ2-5	CASSRLAGGLETQYF	TGTGCCAGCAGTCGACTAGCGGGGGGATTGGAGACCCAGTACTTC
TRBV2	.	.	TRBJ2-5	CASSEWGGETQYF	TGTGCCAGCAGTGAATGGGGGGGCGAGACCCAGTACTTC
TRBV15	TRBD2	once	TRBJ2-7	CATSRVVGTSGRALDEQYF	TGTGCCACCAGCAGAGTAGTGGGAACTAGCGGGAGGGCCTTGGACGAGCAGTACTTC
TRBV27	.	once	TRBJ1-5	CASSPVGGNQPQHF	TGTGCCAGCAGTCCTGTAGGGGGCAATCAGCCCCAGCATTTT
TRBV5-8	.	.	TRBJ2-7	CASNQGLRAHEQYF	TGTGCCAGCAACCAGGGACTTCGAGCCCACGAGCAGTACTTC
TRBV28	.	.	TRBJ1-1	CASSLTGINTEAFF	TGTGCCAGCAGTTTAACAGGGATCAACACTGAAGCTTTCTTT
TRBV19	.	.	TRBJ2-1	CASSIDPRYNEQFF	TGTGCCAGTAGTATCGACCCCAGGTACAATGAGCAGTTCTTC
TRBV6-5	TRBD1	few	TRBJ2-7	CASSLTGGNYEQYF	TGTGCCAGCAGTCTAACAGGGGGGAACTACGAGCAGTACTTC
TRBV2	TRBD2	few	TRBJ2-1	CASSESASGGHEQFF	TGTGCCAGCAGTGAATCGGCTAGCGGGGGCCATGAGCAGTTCTTC
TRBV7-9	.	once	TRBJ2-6	CSSGGELGSGANVLTF	TGTTCCAGCGGCGGGGAGTTGGGCTCTGGGGCCAACGTCCTGACTTTC
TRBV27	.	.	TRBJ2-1	CASKSPPEVNEQFF	TGTGCCAGCAAATCCCCTCCGGAGGTCAATGAGCAGTTCTTC
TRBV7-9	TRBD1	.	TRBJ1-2	CASSITGGEKANYGYTF	TGTGCCAGCAGCATAACAGGGGGCGAAAAAGCTAACTATGGCTACACCTTC
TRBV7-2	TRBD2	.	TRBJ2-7	CASSSPSGNSYEQYF	TGTGCCAGCAGCTCTCCTAGCGGAAATTCCTACGAGCAGTACTTC
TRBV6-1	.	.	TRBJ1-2	CASSDTGLNYGYTF	TGTGCCAGCAGTGATACGGGTCTAAACTATGGCTACACCTTC
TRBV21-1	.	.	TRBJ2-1	CASSKGTGFVSEQFF	TGTGCCAGCAGCAAAGGGACAGGGTTTGTGAGTGAGCAGTTCTTC
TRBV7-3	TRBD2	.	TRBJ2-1	CASSFPGGGYNEQFF	TGTGCCAGCAGCTTCCCCGGCGGGGGCTACAATGAGCAGTTCTTC
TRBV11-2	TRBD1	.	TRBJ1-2	CASSGSSRDRVNYGYTF	TGTGCCAGCAGCGGCTCCTCCCGGGACAGGGTAAACTATGGCTACACCTTC